The 13 T cell receptor beta chains below all came from one sample that was sequenced in a study of blood T cells in healthy people across ages (dated by TCRdb to between 2015 and 2016). Library preparation employed 5' RACE. A second PCR of about 6 to 12 cycles was performed with a sample-barcoded 5' primer and a J-beta primer mix. The public reads were quality trimmed at Q25 with fastp and then assembled into clones with MiXCR by TCRdb, keeping productive beta chains. Identical CDR3 protein sequences are pooled into one entry, listed with their most common genes and DNA. The sample table records around 1,900,000 distinct CDR3 sequences; around 40% of these occur just once. Roughly 23% of the sample lies in the top ten. Sequenced sample: blood. The source of these receptors is a human donor in good health.

A few counts support this clonotype. The V call is TRBV20-1, the J call TRBJ2-7, with D uncertain. The CDR3 extends over 16 amino acids. V lost 1 base and J lost 3, with 19 bases in between. Germline V CDR1 and CDR2: DFQATT, SNEGSKA (reference sequence). CDR3 sequence: CSARATLGPTNYEQYF. CDR3 nucleotide sequence: TGCAGTGCTAGAGCTACCCTTGGACCGACAAACTACGAGCAGTACTTC.

This chain uses TRBV6-6 with TRBJ2-5; 10 nucleotides match TRBD1. The germline V gene has CDR1 MNHNY and CDR2 SVGAGI (reference sequence). This CDR3 is 13 amino acids long. Trimming took 9 bases from V and 13 from J; bases not matched to a gene: 14. The CDR3 spells CASQLDRGLERYF. CDR3 sequence (DNA): TGTGCCAGTCAATTAGACAGGGGGCTTGAGCGGTACTTC.

V and J are TRBV12-3 or TRBV12-4 and TRBJ2-5; 7 bases align to TRBD2. After removal of 4 bases from V and 3 bases from J, the junction contained 11 bases not matched to a gene. The CDR3 is 16 amino acids. The CDR3 loop reads CASSSETLAVEETQYF. Written as DNA, the CDR3 is TGTGCCAGCAGTTCCGAAACCCTAGCGGTTGAAGAGACCCAGTACTTC.

This clonotype was detected ten times or more. CDR3 sequence (DNA): TGTGCCAGCAGCTTAATCGCTGGCTATGGCTACACCTTC. It encodes CASSLIAGYGYTF. The gene calls are TRBV7-3 and TRBJ1-2, with D uncertain. Between the trimmed V and J ends, which lost 1 base and 4 bases, there was a span of 7 bases. Germline V lookup: CDR1 SGHTA, CDR2 FQGTGA. The CDR3 is 13 amino acids. The full variable domain, rest sourced from reference TRBV7-3 and TRBJ1-2, is GAGVSQTPSNKVTEKGKYVELRCDPISGHTALYWYRQSLGQGPEFLIYFQGTGAADDSGLPNDRFFAVRPEGSVSTLKIQRTERGDSAVYLCASSLIAGYGYTFGSGTRLTVV.

Points on this clonotype: A read error may produce the germline difference seen at one junction end. The rearrangement uses TRBV11-2 and TRBJ2-4; 8 nucleotides match TRBD2. Per the germline V gene, CDR1 is SGHAT and CDR2 is FQNNGV. The CDR3 loop spans 22 amino acids. The DNA for the CDR3 is TGTGCCGGCAGCTTAAACACCGGCCCCCCTCCACTGGCGGGGGGTTACTGGAACATTCAGTACTTC. As protein: CAGSLNTGPPPLAGGYWNIQYF.

A few counts support this clonotype. This chain connects TRBV12-3 or TRBV12-4 to TRBJ2-3, with TRBD2 identical over 13 bases. The CDR3 extends over 17 amino acids. V lost 7 bases and J lost 5; bases outside the gene matches: 12. This chain's CDR3 is CASKHSGLAGDQDTQYF. CDR3 DNA: TGTGCCAGCAAGCACTCTGGACTAGCGGGGGATCAAGATACGCAGTATTTT.

At least ten counts were recorded for this clonotype. This chain uses TRBV20-1 with TRBJ2-3; TRBD2 aligns across 8 bases. V was pared by 6 bases and J by 0 bases, with 2 bases of the junction left unmatched. The CDR3 has 13 amino acids. Germline V gene lookup returns CDR1 DFQATT and CDR2 SNEGSKA (reference sequence). This CDR3 reads CSALAGSTDTQYF. The DNA for the CDR3 is TGCAGTGCCCTAGCGGGTAGCACAGATACGCAGTATTTT.

The rearrangement links TRBV27 to TRBJ2-5; TRBD1 is a possible D gene (6 bases). CDR1 and CDR2 from the germline V gene are MNHEY and SMNVEV (reference sequence). Trimming stripped 6 bases from V and 5 bases from J, with 16 bases between. The length of the CDR3 is 14 residues. Written as DNA, the CDR3 is TGTGCCAGCAGCTCCGTGGGGGCCGGGGAGACCCAGTACTTC. It codes for CASSSVGAGETQYF.

The gene calls are TRBV19 and TRBJ2-1, with 9 bases matching TRBD2. The germline gives CDR1 LNHDA, CDR2 SQIVND (reference sequence). V dropped 5 bases and J dropped 3; count of bases not matched to a gene: 8. This CDR3 region has 16 residues. CDR3 nucleotide sequence: TGTGCCAGTAGTGGGTCTAGCGGGGAACTCTACAATGAGCAGTTCTTC. Its protein product is CASSGSSGELYNEQFF.

The genes are TRBV7-9 and TRBJ1-2, with D hard to call. The CDR3 contains 13 residues. V lost 7 bases to trimming and J lost 2 bases, with 11 bases between them. The germline V gene encodes CDR1 SEHNR and CDR2 FQNEAQ (reference sequence). The CDR3 sequence: CASTSSGNYGYTF. In DNA form, the CDR3 reads TGTGCCAGCACCTCGTCGGGGAACTATGGCTACACCTTC. The full variable domain, its missing parts supplied by reference TRBV7-9 and TRBJ1-2, is DTGVSQNPRHKITKRGQNVTFRCDPISEHNRLYWYRQTLGQGPEFLTYFQNEAQLEKSRLLSDRFSAERPKGSFSTLEIQRTEQGDSAMYLCASTSSGNYGYTFGSGTRLTVV.

The chain couples TRBV10-3 to TRBJ1-5; D may be TRBD1 (6 bases). CDR3 length: 15 residues. Trimming removed 0 bases from V and 4 bases from J, with 10 bases in between. The germline CDR1 and CDR2 sequences are ENHRY and SYGVKD. CDR3 nucleotides: TGTGCCATCAGTGAGTCGGCAGGGGTTAATCAGCCCCAGCATTTT. It yields the protein CAISESAGVNQPQHF.

This clonotype came up a few times. The chain is built from TRBV2 and TRBJ2-1; D might be TRBD1 (6 bases). Trimming cost V 8 bases and J 11 bases, with 13 bases left between them. From germline, CDR1 is SNHLY and CDR2 FYNNEI. The CDR3 consists of 11 residues. CDR3 loop: CASLYRDKQFF. In DNA, the CDR3 is TGTGCCAGCCTCTATAGGGACAAGCAGTTCTTC.

The sample holds a few counts of this clonotype. The chain has TRBV29-1 and TRBJ2-7; possible D gene TRBD2, 5 bases. Trimming shortened V by 2 bases and J by 0 bases, and 11 bases separated the two germline ends. Per the germline V gene, CDR1 is SQVTM and CDR2 is ANQGSEA. The CDR3 runs to 14 residues. The CDR3 here is CSVEFTGSSYEQYF. The CDR3 nucleotides read TGCAGCGTTGAATTTACGGGAAGCTCCTACGAGCAGTACTTC.